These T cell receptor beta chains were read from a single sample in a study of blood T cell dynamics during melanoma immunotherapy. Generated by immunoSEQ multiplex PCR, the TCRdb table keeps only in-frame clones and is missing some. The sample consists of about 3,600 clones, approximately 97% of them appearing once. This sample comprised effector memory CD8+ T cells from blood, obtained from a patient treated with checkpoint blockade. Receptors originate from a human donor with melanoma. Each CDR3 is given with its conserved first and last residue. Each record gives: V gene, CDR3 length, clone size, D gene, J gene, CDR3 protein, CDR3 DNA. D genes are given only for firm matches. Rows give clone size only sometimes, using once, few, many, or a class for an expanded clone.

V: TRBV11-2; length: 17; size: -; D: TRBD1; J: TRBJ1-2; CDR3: CASTLEQGAASNYGYTF; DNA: TGTGCCAGCACCTTAGAACAGGGGGCAGCCTCTAACTATGGCTACACCTTC
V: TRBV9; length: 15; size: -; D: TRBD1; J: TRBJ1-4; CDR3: CASSPQGTGGEKLFF; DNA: TGTGCCAGCAGCCCACAGGGGACAGGGGGTGAAAAACTGTTTTTT
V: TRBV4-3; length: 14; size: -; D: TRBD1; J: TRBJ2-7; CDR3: CASSQSGTGDEQYF; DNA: TGCGCCAGCAGCCAATCCGGGACAGGCGACGAGCAGTACTTC
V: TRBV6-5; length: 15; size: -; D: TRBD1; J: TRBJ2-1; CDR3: CASRPPGQGNNEQFF; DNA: TGTGCCAGCAGGCCTCCGGGACAGGGTAACAATGAGCAGTTCTTC
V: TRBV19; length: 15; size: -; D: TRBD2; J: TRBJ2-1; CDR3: CASSDTSGLYNEQFF; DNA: TGTGCCAGTAGTGACACTAGCGGGCTGTACAATGAGCAGTTCTTC
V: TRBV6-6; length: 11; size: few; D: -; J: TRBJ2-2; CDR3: CASSPPGELFF; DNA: TGTGCCAGCAGTCCCCCCGGGGAGCTGTTTTTT
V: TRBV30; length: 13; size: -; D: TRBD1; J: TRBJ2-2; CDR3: CAWRGTGTGELFF; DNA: TGTGCCTGGAGAGGGACAGGGACCGGGGAGCTGTTTTTT
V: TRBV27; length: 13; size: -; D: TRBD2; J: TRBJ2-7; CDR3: CASSGLADYEQYF; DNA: TGTGCCAGCAGCGGACTAGCGGACTACGAGCAGTACTTC
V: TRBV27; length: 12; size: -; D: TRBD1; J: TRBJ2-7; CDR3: CASSLTGAEQYF; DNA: TGTGCCAGCAGTCTTACAGGGGCGGAGCAGTACTTC
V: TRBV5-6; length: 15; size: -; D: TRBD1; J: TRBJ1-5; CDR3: CASSLGGGGDQPQHF; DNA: TGTGCCAGCAGCTTGGGAGGGGGCGGGGATCAGCCCCAGCATTTT
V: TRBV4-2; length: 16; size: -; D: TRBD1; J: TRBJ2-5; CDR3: CASSQDGWDSQETQYF; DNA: TGTGCCAGCAGCCAAGATGGTTGGGACAGCCAAGAGACCCAGTACTTC
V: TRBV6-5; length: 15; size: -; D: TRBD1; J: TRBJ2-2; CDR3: CASSAVGQYTGELFF; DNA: TGTGCCAGCAGTGCCGTGGGACAGTACACCGGGGAGCTGTTTTTT
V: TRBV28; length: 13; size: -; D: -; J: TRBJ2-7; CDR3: CASSFQYGYEQYF; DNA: TGTGCCAGCAGTTTCCAGTACGGCTACGAGCAGTACTTC
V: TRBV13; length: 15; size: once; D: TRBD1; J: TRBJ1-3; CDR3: CASSLGQASGNTIYF; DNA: TGTGCCAGCAGCTTGGGACAGGCCTCTGGAAACACCATATATTTT
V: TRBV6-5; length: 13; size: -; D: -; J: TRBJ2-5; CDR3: CASSPWTEETQYF; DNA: TGTGCCAGCAGCCCCTGGACGGAAGAGACCCAGTACTTC
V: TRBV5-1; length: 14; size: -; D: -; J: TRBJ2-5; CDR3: CASSLVGVKETQYF; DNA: TGCGCCAGCAGCTTGGTGGGGGTGAAAGAGACCCAGTACTTC
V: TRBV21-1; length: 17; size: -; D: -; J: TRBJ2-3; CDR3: CASSGGAGLGGGDTQYF; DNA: TGTGCCAGCAGCGGGGGCGCGGGGCTAGGAGGAGGAGATACGCAGTATTTT
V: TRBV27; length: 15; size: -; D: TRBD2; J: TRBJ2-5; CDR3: CASSSGGRRGETQYF; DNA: TGTGCCAGCAGTTCGGGTGGGAGGCGGGGGGAGACCCAGTACTTC
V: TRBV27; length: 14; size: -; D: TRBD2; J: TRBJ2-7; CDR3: CASSLTSGGNEQYF; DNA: TGTGCCAGCAGTTTAACTAGCGGGGGGAACGAGCAGTACTTC
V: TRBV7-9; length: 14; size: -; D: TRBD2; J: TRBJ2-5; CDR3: CASSPWGGEETQYF; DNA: TGTGCCAGCAGCCCTTGGGGGGGAGAAGAGACCCAGTACTTC
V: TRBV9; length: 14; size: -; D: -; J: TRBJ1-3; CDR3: CASSVVGSGNTIYF; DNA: TGTGCCAGCAGCGTAGTCGGCTCTGGAAACACCATATATTTT
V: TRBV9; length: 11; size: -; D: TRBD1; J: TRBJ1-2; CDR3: CASSGRGQALF; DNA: TGTGCCAGCAGCGGACGGGGACAGGCCCTTTTC
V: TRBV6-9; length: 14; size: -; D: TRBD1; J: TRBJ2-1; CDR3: CASSYSQGANEQFF; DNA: TGTGCCAGCAGTTACTCGCAGGGGGCCAATGAGCAGTTCTTC
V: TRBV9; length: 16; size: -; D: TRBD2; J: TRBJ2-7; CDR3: CASSVGTSGTYYEQYF; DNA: TGTGCCAGCAGCGTAGGAACTAGCGGGACTTATTACGAGCAGTACTTC
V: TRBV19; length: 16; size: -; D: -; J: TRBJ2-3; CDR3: CASVMDTRGVQDTQYF; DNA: TGTGCCAGTGTTATGGACACCCGAGGGGTCCAAGATACGCAGTATTTT
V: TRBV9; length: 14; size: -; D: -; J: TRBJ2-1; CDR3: CASSVEGTRNEQFF; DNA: TGTGCCAGCAGCGTAGAGGGGACCAGAAATGAGCAGTTCTTC
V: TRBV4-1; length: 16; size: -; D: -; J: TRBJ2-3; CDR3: CASSQEGPTGTDTQYF; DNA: TGCGCCAGCAGCCAAGAGGGTCCCACCGGGACAGATACGCAGTATTTT
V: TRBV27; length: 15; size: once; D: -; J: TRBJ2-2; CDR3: CASSDRRVETGELFF; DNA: TGTGCCAGCAGTGACCGGAGGGTGGAGACCGGGGAGCTGTTTTTT
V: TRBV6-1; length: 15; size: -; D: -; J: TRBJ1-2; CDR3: CASSEWTAPNYGYTF; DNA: TGTGCCAGCAGTGAATGGACAGCGCCTAACTATGGCTACACCTTC
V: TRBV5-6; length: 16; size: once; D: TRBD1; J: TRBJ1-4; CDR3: CASSLSTGGYNEKLFF; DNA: TGTGCCAGCAGCTTGTCAACAGGGGGTTATAATGAAAAACTGTTTTTT
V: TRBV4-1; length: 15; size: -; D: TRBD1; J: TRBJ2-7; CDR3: CASSQIIQGAYEQYF; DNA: TGCGCCAGCAGCCAAATAATACAGGGGGCTTACGAGCAGTACTTC
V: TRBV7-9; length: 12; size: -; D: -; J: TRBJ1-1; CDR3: CASSLESNEAFF; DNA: TGTGCCAGCAGCTTAGAGTCTAATGAAGCTTTCTTT
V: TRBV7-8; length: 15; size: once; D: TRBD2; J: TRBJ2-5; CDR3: CASSLLASGGETQYF; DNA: TGTGCCAGCAGCTTATTGGCTAGCGGCGGGGAGACCCAGTACTTC
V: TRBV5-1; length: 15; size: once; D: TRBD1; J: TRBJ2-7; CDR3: CASSLGGQGSYEQYF; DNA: TGCGCCAGCAGCTTGGGTGGACAGGGGTCCTACGAGCAGTACTTC
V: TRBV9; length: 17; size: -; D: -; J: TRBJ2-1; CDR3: CASSVDVGLGPFNEQFF; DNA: TGTGCCAGCAGCGTAGACGTGGGTTTGGGGCCCTTCAATGAGCAGTTCTTC
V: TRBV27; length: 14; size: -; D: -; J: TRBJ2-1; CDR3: CASTGGGGYNEQFF; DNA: TGTGCCAGCACTGGGGGAGGGGGGTACAATGAGCAGTTCTTC
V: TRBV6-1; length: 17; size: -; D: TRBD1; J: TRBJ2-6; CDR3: CASSVGTELSGANVLTF; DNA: TGTGCCAGCAGTGTTGGGACAGAACTCTCTGGGGCCAACGTCCTGACTTTC
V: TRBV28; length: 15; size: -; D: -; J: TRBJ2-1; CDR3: CASSWGEATYNEQFF; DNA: TGTGCCAGCAGTTGGGGGGAGGCCACCTACAATGAGCAGTTCTTC
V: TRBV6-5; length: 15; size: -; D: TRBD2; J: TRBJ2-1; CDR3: CASSPGLATYNEQFF; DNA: TGTGCCAGCAGTCCCGGACTAGCGACCTACAATGAGCAGTTCTTC
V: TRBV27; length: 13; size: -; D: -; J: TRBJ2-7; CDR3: CASSSDSSYEQYF; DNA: TGTGCCAGCAGTTCGGACAGTTCCTACGAGCAGTACTTC
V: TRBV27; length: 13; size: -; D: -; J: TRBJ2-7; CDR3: CASSPESSYEQYF; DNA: TGTGCCAGCAGTCCGGAGAGCTCCTACGAGCAGTACTTC
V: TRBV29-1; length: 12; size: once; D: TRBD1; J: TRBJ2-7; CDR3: CSVRGQGTEQYF; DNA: TGCAGCGTTAGGGGACAGGGGACCGAGCAGTACTTC
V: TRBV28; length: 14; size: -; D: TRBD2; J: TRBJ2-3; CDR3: CASSFSGSRDTQYF; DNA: TGTGCCAGCAGTTTTAGCGGGAGTAGGGATACGCAGTATTTT
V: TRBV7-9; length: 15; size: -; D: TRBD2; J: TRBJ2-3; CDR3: CASSYPLAGEDTQYF; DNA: TGTGCCAGCAGCTACCCACTAGCGGGAGAAGATACGCAGTATTTT